Each of the 3 T cell receptor beta chains below was sequenced from the same sample in a study of blood T cell repertoires in COVID-19. Sequencing was performed with immunoSEQ multiplex PCR; in TCRdb, only in-frame clones are kept and a portion is missing. Of roughly 360,000 clones in the sample, roughly 88% were seen once. Sequenced: PBMCs or T cells enriched from blood (not recorded which). These receptors were collected from a woman in her 30s with acute COVID-19.

In its sample, this clone was seen a few times. The chain has TRBV5-4 and TRBJ2-7; 7 positions agree with TRBD2. Trimming removed 4 bases from V and 2 bases from J; junction bases left unmatched: 6. Germline V CDR1 and CDR2: SGHNT, YYREEE (reference sequence). The CDR3 spans 14 residues. CDR3 residues: CASSPGGSTYEQYF. Written as DNA, the CDR3 is TGTGCCAGCAGCCCGGGAGGCAGCACCTACGAGCAGTACTTC.

This clone has a single count. The chain combines TRBV7-8 with TRBJ1-3; D may be TRBD1 (5 bases). The V gene lost 4 bases and the J gene lost 7 bases, with 17 bases spanning the gap. The CDR3 runs 15 residues. CDR1 and CDR2 from the germline V gene are SGHVS and FQNEAQ. The CDR3, as DNA: TGTGCCAGCAGCTCTAGGGATCAGAAGGGGAACACCATATATTTT. This codes for CASSSRDQKGNTIYF.

This clone has a single count. V usage is TRBV6-4 and J usage is TRBJ2-1; 7 bases agree with TRBD2. Germline assignment: CDR1 MRHNA and CDR2 SNTAGT. The CDR3 runs to 15 residues. V was clipped by 2 bases and J by 5 bases; unmatched bases: 6. CDR3 in DNA: TGTGCCAGCAGTGACCCTAGCGGAGGGGACAATGAGCAGTTCTTC. This translates into CASSDPSGGDNEQFF.